Shown below are 15 T cell receptor beta chains from a single sample sequenced in a study of cytomegalovirus exposure and HLA in healthy donors. The PCR employed 60 Vbeta primers together with 13 Jbeta primers. Assay used: immunoSEQ multiplex PCR; TCRdb lists only in-frame clones, some missing. This table holds just under 95,000 clones, roughly 80% found once. The specimen sequenced was PBMCs. All receptors derive from a man aged 45 to 65 in good health and CMV-seropositive.

CDR3 sequence reads: CASSERSQNTGELFF. CDR3 DNA: TGTGCCAGCAGCGAGAGAAGCCAGAACACCGGGGAGCTGTTTTTT. The chain employs TRBV9 and TRBJ2-2; D remains ambiguous. Per the germline V gene, CDR1 is SGDLS and CDR2 is YYNGEE. This CDR3 has 15 amino acids. The V end was cut by 3 bases, the J end by 1 base, with 10 bases between.

This clone was detected only a few times. V usage is TRBV27 and J usage is TRBJ2-3, with 11 bases matching TRBD1. Germline loops: CDR1 MNHEY, CDR2 SMNVEV (reference sequence). V trimming: 2 bases; J trimming: 4 bases; junction bases outside the gene matches: 8. This CDR3 spans 17 amino acids. The CDR3 here is CASSLDWTGGIADTQYF. As DNA, the CDR3 is TGTGCCAGCAGTTTAGACTGGACAGGGGGCATCGCAGATACGCAGTATTTT.

The rearrangement joins TRBV2 to TRBJ1-1; TRBD1 agrees at 8 bases. This CDR3 region has 15 residues. V lost 6 bases to trimming and J lost 1 base; unmatched junction nucleotides: 7. The germline V gene has CDR1 SNHLY and CDR2 FYNNEI. CDR3 coding DNA: TGTGCCAGCAGAGCACGACAGGGGCCGAACACTGAAGCTTTCTTT. Amino acids: CASRARQGPNTEAFF. The full variable domain, completed using reference TRBV2 and TRBJ1-1, is EPEVTQTPSHQVTQMGQEVILRCVPISNHLYFYWYRQILGQKVEFLVSFYNNEISEKSEIFDDQFSVERPDGSNFTLKIRSTKLEDSAMYFCASRARQGPNTEAFFGQGTRLTVV.

The genes are TRBV9 and TRBJ1-2; D remains ambiguous. Germline-derived CDR1 and CDR2 are SGDLS and YYNGEE. This CDR3 has 15 residues. V dropped 4 bases and J dropped 4 bases, with 17 bases sitting between them. CDR3 loop: CASSPFPLDSYGYTF. The DNA for the CDR3 is TGTGCCAGCAGCCCTTTTCCCCTAGATTCCTATGGCTACACCTTC.

This chain's CDR3 is CASSAGEGNTIYF. The CDR3 region has the DNA TGTGCCAGCAGCGCCGGGGAAGGAAACACCATATATTTT. The chain combines TRBV11-3 with TRBJ1-3; D unclear. V gave up 5 bases and J gave up 4 bases, with 9 bases separating them. The CDR3 runs to 13 residues. CDR1 is SGHNT and CDR2 is YENEEA in the germline V gene.

The chain has TRBV6-1 and TRBJ2-5, with 13 bases lining up with TRBD2. V shed 4 bases, J shed 5 bases, and the junction held 7 bases outside the gene matches. This CDR3 comprises 16 residues. Germline CDR1 is MNHNS and CDR2 is SASEGT. The CDR3 DNA sequence: TGTGCCAGCAGTGCCACTAGCGGGGGGGCCTGGGAGACCCAGTACTTC. Translated: CASSATSGGAWETQYF.

The chain couples TRBV4-2 to TRBJ2-5, with 10 bases that match TRBD1. V shed 5 bases, J shed 5 bases, and the junction held 11 bases outside the gene matches. Germline CDR1 is LGHNA and CDR2 is YNFKEQ. The length of the CDR3 is 16 residues. This CDR3 reads CASSIRDRGPEETQYF. As DNA, the CDR3 is TGTGCCAGCAGCATCCGGGACAGGGGACCCGAGGAGACCCAGTACTTC.

The chain joins TRBV2 to TRBJ2-7; 12 nucleotides align to TRBD2. CDR1 and CDR2 (germline): SNHLY, FYNNEI. V gave up 10 bases and J gave up 2 bases; unmatched junction bases: 3. CDR3 length: 13 amino acids. The CDR3 loop reads CATGTSGPYEQYF. The CDR3 coding sequence is TGTGCCACCGGGACTAGCGGGCCCTACGAGCAGTACTTC.

This clone has a single count. The V call is TRBV9, the J call TRBJ2-3, with TRBD2 matching 13 bases. The V gene end was trimmed by 4 bases and the J gene end by 2 bases; junction bases not matched to a gene: 10. The germline V gene has CDR1 SGDLS and CDR2 YYNGEE. The CDR3 spans 18 residues. CDR3 nucleotides: TGTGCCAGCAGCACTCGGGGACTAGCGGGGATGGACACAGATACGCAGTATTTT. Residues: CASSTRGLAGMDTDTQYF.

This chain joins TRBV27 and TRBJ1-5; 9 bases line up with TRBD1. The germline gives CDR1 MNHEY, CDR2 SMNVEV (reference sequence). This CDR3 comprises 15 residues. The V segment lost 10 bases and the J segment 4 bases; nucleotides outside the gene matches: 11. This chain's CDR3 is CATGPGTGRNQPQHF. In nucleotides, the CDR3 is TGTGCCACCGGCCCCGGGACAGGGCGGAATCAGCCCCAGCATTTT.

Only a few counts were recorded for this clone. Other nucleotide sequences in the sample specify the same CDR3. The chain employs TRBV9 and TRBJ1-1, with 8 bases aligning to TRBD1. This CDR3 has 14 amino acids. The J segment lost 3 bases and the V segment lost 4 bases, leaving 5 bases of the junction unmatched. Germline assignment: CDR1 SGDLS and CDR2 YYNGEE. The CDR3 sequence is CASSFTGGDTEAFF. CDR3 nucleotides: TGTGCCAGCAGCTTTACAGGGGGGGACACTGAAGCTTTCTTT.

This rearrangement joins TRBV7-9 to TRBJ1-3; D call uncertain. CDR1 is SEHNR, CDR2 FQNEAQ, per germline (reference sequence). The CDR3 totals 16 residues. V was pared by 2 bases and J by 4 bases, with 15 bases between. The CDR3 DNA follows: TGTGCCAGCAGCTTAAGTCGCGGCGAGACCGGAAACACCATATATTTT. It encodes CASSLSRGETGNTIYF.

The chain combines TRBV10-1 with TRBJ1-5, with a weak D call TRBD1 (5 bases). The germline V gene encodes CDR1 WNHNN and CDR2 SYGVQD (reference sequence). This CDR3 spans 16 amino acids. The germline V and J ends were trimmed by 7 bases and 0 bases, with 16 bases remaining between them. The CDR3 loop reads CASTEETEYSNQPQHF. CDR3 nucleotides: TGCGCCAGCACCGAAGAGACAGAGTATAGCAATCAGCCCCAGCATTTT.

J is TRBJ1-3 and V is TRBV7-9, with a weak D call TRBD1 (6 bases). Trimming removed 5 bases from V and 1 base from J, with 9 bases in between. The CDR3 runs to 14 residues. From germline, CDR1 is SEHNR and CDR2 FQNEAQ (reference sequence). The CDR3 bases are TGTGCCAGCAGCCAGGGACAATCTGGAAACACCATATATTTT. This translates into CASSQGQSGNTIYF.

The rearrangement uses TRBV7-6 and TRBJ2-7, with 8 bases that match TRBD1. The CDR3 is made up of 15 amino acids. The ends lost 4 bases at V and 4 bases at J; junction bases unmatched: 9. Germline assignment: CDR1 SGHVS and CDR2 FNYEAQ. CDR3 nucleotide sequence: TGTGCCAGCAGCTCCGGAGGCAGGGGGCGATACGAGCAGTACTTC. This encodes CASSSGGRGRYEQYF.